This T cell receptor beta chain was retrieved from a study of cytomegalovirus exposure and HLA in healthy donors. CDR3 length equals 16 residues. The PCR ran on 60 Vbeta and 13 Jbeta primers. The method was immunoSEQ multiplex PCR; TCRdb's version includes in-frame clones alone and lacks a portion of them. Seen here are tens of thousands of clones, 60% to 80% observed once, and the top ten hold about 8%. Ten or more counts support this clone. This sequence was found in a man between 60 and 75 years old in good health and CMV-seronegative. The sequenced sample was PBMCs. The chain has TRBV21-1 and TRBJ2-7; the DNA was not used to check the table's D call, TRBD2. TRBV21-1 is assigned pseudogene status. CDR3 region: CASSKGGGGISYEQYF. For the CDR3, the DNA is TGTGCCAGCAGCAAAGGAGGAGGTGGCATTTCCTACGAGCAGTACTTC.